The 30 T cell receptor beta chains reported below all come from one sample, sequenced in a study of vaccination and CD4 T cells after COVID-19. The Oncomine TCR Beta short-read assay sequenced DNA from cultured CD4+ T cells. TCRdb recomputed calls from the PCR reads with MiXCR, one row per CDR3 protein. The sample lists about 21,000 distinct CDR3 sequences, about 48% occurring once. The treatment: roughly ten-day PBMC culture with coronavirus spike peptide pools or control peptides (ViraFEST assay). What these receptors recognize is not known. Source material: CD4+ T cells from blood, cultured in vitro. Source of these receptors: a human donor who had recovered from COVID-19.

The chain recombines TRBV29-1 with TRBJ2-1; 10 bases align to TRBD2. Germline loops: CDR1 SQVTM, CDR2 ANQGSEA. The CDR3 runs 15 residues. Germline trimming cut 6 bases from V and 1 base from J; bases unmatched to any gene: 6. This CDR3 reads CSVASGRTSYNEQFF. The CDR3 nucleotides are TGCAGCGTAGCTAGCGGGAGAACTTCCTACAATGAGCAGTTCTTC.

The chain is built from TRBV7-8 and TRBJ1-6, with D hard to call. CDR1 SGHVS and CDR2 FQNEAQ come from the germline V gene. The ends were cut back, 2 bases at V and 2 bases at J, with 10 bases in the middle. There are 16 residues in the CDR3. The CDR3, as DNA: TGTGCCAGCAGCTTATCCCCTGCAGCCTATAATTCACCCCTCCACTTT. Protein: CASSLSPAAYNSPLHF.

Concerning this clonotype itself: The junction departs from the called germline gene at one end, perhaps through a read error. The chain links TRBV11-2 to TRBJ1-1; TRBD1 matches 7 bases. Per germline, CDR1 SGHAT and CDR2 FQNNGV. The CDR3 consists of 11 residues. CDR3 coding DNA: TGTGCCAGCAGCCACCGGGGACAGCGGTCGTTT. Encoded protein: CASSHRGQRSF.

The gene calls are TRBV30 and TRBJ1-3; 12 bases map to TRBD1. V was pared by 3 bases and J by 8 bases, with 8 bases of the junction left unmatched. This CDR3 has 15 amino acids. CDR1 and CDR2 (germline): GTSNPN, SVGIG (reference sequence). CDR3 nucleotides: TGTGCCTGGAGGACCGGGACAGGGGGCTTAGACACCATATATTTT. It codes for CAWRTGTGGLDTIYF.

This clonotype was found a few times. V gene TRBV28 combines with J gene TRBJ1-5; 8 nucleotides match TRBD1. V shed 4 bases, J shed 6 bases, and the junction held 11 bases outside the gene matches. Per the germline V gene, CDR1 is MDHEN and CDR2 is SYDVKM. The CDR3 spans 16 residues. DNA of the CDR3: TGTGCCAGCAGTTCGTTAACACCAGGGGGCGTTCAGCCCCAGCATTTT. As protein: CASSSLTPGGVQPQHF. The variable domain in full, with the rest retrieved from reference TRBV28 and TRBJ1-5, is DVKVTQSSRYLVKRTGEKVFLECVQDMDHENMFWYRQDPGLGLRLIYFSYDVKMKEKGDIPEGYSVSREKKERFSLILESASTNQTSMYLCASSSLTPGGVQPQHFGDGTRLSIL.

The chain has TRBV30 and TRBJ1-5; D possibly corresponds to TRBD1 (5 bases). V lost 2 bases, J lost 0 bases, and 17 bases lay in between. Germline CDR1 and CDR2: GTSNPN and SVGIG (reference sequence). This CDR3 is 17 amino acids long. The CDR3 DNA is TGTGCCTGGAGTCCTGGACATTCCGGTTATAGCAATCAGCCCCAGCATTTT. The encoded protein is CAWSPGHSGYSNQPQHF.

The chain recombines TRBV7-8 with TRBJ1-1, with a possible D match to TRBD1 (6 bases). CDR3 length equals 14 residues. The germline gives CDR1 SGHVS, CDR2 FQNEAQ. V lost 0 bases and J lost 4, with 9 bases in between. The CDR3 DNA follows: TGTGCCAGCAGCTTAGCGGGGGCAGCCACTGAAGCTTTCTTT. It yields the protein CASSLAGAATEAFF.

In its sample, this clonotype was seen a few times. The chain combines TRBV6-1 with TRBJ1-6; the match to TRBD1 covers 8 bases. Per germline, CDR1 MNHNS and CDR2 SASEGT. The CDR3 extends over 12 amino acids. V lost 6 bases, J lost 11 bases, and 3 bases stayed unmatched. For the CDR3, the DNA is TGTGCCAGCAGGCCACAGGGGGCACCCCTCCACTTT. It is translated as CASRPQGAPLHF.

The chain couples TRBV2 to TRBJ2-1, with a tentative D call TRBD1 (6 bases). Trimming stripped 3 bases from V and 2 bases from J, with 8 bases between. There are 14 residues in the CDR3. The V gene's germline CDR1 is SNHLY and CDR2 FYNNEI. The CDR3 DNA is TGTGCCAGCAGTGAGGACAGTGCCTACAATGAGCAGTTCTTC. Residues: CASSEDSAYNEQFF.

The V and J genes are TRBV27 and TRBJ1-1; 7 bases are shared with TRBD1. CDR3 size: 15 residues. Germline lookup yields CDR1 MNHEY and CDR2 SMNVEV (reference sequence). With 2 bases clipped from V and 3 bases from J, the junction kept 6 bases outside the gene matches. The CDR3 DNA reads TGTGCCAGCAGTTTAAGGACCGGGACAGACACTGAAGCTTTCTTT. Its translation is CASSLRTGTDTEAFF.

This chain links TRBV20-1 with TRBJ1-4; 7 bases line up with TRBD1. CDR1 is DFQATT and CDR2 is SNEGSKA in the germline V gene (reference sequence). J was trimmed by 3 bases and V by 6 bases; bases with no gene match: 4. There are 13 residues in the CDR3. The CDR3 spells CSAPTGANEKLFF. The CDR3 coding sequence is TGCAGTGCCCCAACAGGGGCTAATGAAAAACTGTTTTTT.

This clonotype appeared a few times. This sequence joins TRBV10-1 and TRBJ2-2, with D possibly TRBD1 on 6 matching bases. CDR1 and CDR2 from the germline V gene are WNHNN and SYGVQD (reference sequence). The CDR3 contains 14 residues. The V gene lost 4 bases and the J gene lost 5 bases, with 11 bases spanning the gap. The CDR3 sequence is CASSGTGLTGELFF. CDR3 coding DNA: TGCGCCAGCAGTGGCACAGGGTTAACCGGGGAGCTGTTTTTT.

The chain uses TRBV19 and TRBJ1-1, with a possible D match to TRBD1 (5 bases). This CDR3 region has 14 residues. CDR1 and CDR2 (germline): LNHDA, SQIVND (reference sequence). Trimming cost V 4 bases and J 3 bases, with 12 bases left between them. The CDR3 DNA reads TGTGCCAGTAGTAGGAGGGACCGAGACACTGAAGCTTTCTTT. This encodes CASSRRDRDTEAFF.

This clonotype was counted between two and nine times. The chain uses TRBV20-1 and TRBJ2-3; D tentatively reads TRBD1 or TRBD2 (5 bases each). Between the trimmed V and J ends, which lost 2 bases and 2 bases, there was a span of 8 bases. The CDR3 contains 13 residues. The germline V gene encodes CDR1 DFQATT and CDR2 SNEGSKA (reference sequence). As DNA, the CDR3 is TGCAGTGCTAGAAAGGGGACCACAGATACGCAGTATTTT. It yields the protein CSARKGTTDTQYF.

There are a few counts of this clonotype. The V call is TRBV27, the J call TRBJ2-3, with 7 nucleotides matching TRBD2. J gave up 0 bases and V 6 bases, and 6 bases lay outside the gene matches. Germline loops: CDR1 MNHEY, CDR2 SMNVEV (reference sequence). The CDR3 totals 15 residues. The CDR3 nucleotides are TGTGCCAGCAGCTTTAGGGAGGGGAGCACAGATACGCAGTATTTT. Its translation: CASSFREGSTDTQYF.

This chain uses TRBV14 with TRBJ2-7, with D perhaps matching TRBD1 or TRBD2 (6 bases each). V lost 11 bases to trimming and J lost 7 bases, with 18 bases between them. The germline gives CDR1 SGHDN, CDR2 FVKESK. The CDR3 is 12 residues long. CDR3 residues: CAGGVGAGEQYF. CDR3 nucleotide sequence: TGTGCCGGCGGCGTGGGGGCGGGGGAGCAGTACTTC.

This rearrangement joins TRBV2 to TRBJ1-1; TRBD1 might be the D (5 bases). CDR1 and CDR2 (germline): SNHLY, FYNNEI. V shed 2 bases and J shed 0 bases, with 10 bases lying between them. This CDR3 is built from 15 residues. CDR3 DNA: TGTGCCAGCAGTGAACTGAGAGGGGTGAACACTGAAGCTTTCTTT. This gives the protein CASSELRGVNTEAFF. Full variable domain (remainder filled in from reference TRBV2 and TRBJ1-1): EPEVTQTPSHQVTQMGQEVILRCVPISNHLYFYWYRQILGQKVEFLVSFYNNEISEKSEIFDDQFSVERPDGSNFTLKIRSTKLEDSAMYFCASSELRGVNTEAFFGQGTRLTVV.

This clonotype was found a few times. The J gene is TRBJ2-7, the V gene TRBV6-2 or TRBV6-3, with D unresolved. In germline, CDR1 is MNHEY, CDR2 SVGEGT. Trimming cost V 4 bases and J 2 bases, with 12 bases left between them. The CDR3 is made up of 14 amino acids. CDR3 bases: TGTGCCAGCAGTTCCGCTTGGACCGCCTACGAGCAGTACTTC. As protein: CASSSAWTAYEQYF.

The gene calls are TRBV10-2 and TRBJ2-5, with D tentatively TRBD1 (6 bases). The CDR3 has 15 residues. In germline, CDR1 is WSHSY, CDR2 SAAADI. The ends were cut back, 0 bases at V and 5 bases at J, with 13 bases in the middle. Here the CDR3 reads CASSESTQGMETQYF. CDR3 nucleotide sequence: TGCGCCAGCAGTGAGTCGACACAGGGCATGGAGACCCAGTACTTC.

A word on this clonotype: The junction differs from germline at one of its ends, possibly a read error. The genes are TRBV20-1 and TRBJ2-7, with 12 bases fitting TRBD2. This CDR3 has 13 residues. Per germline, CDR1 DFQATT and CDR2 SNEGSKA (reference sequence). CDR3 nucleotide sequence: TGCAGTGCTAACCCGACTAGCGGGAGCTTAGAGAAATTC. Translation gives CSANPTSGSLEKF.

This clonotype came up a few times. The V and J genes are TRBV10-2 and TRBJ2-7, with D possibly being TRBD1 (6 bases). The CDR3 runs 12 residues. V was trimmed by 5 bases and J by 3 bases, leaving 8 bases between them. From germline, CDR1 is WSHSY and CDR2 SAAADI. The CDR3 protein is CASSLDSYEQYF. The CDR3, as DNA: TGCGCCAGCAGTTTGGACAGCTACGAGCAGTACTTC.

V usage is TRBV24-1 and J usage is TRBJ1-2, with D perhaps TRBD1 (6 bases). CDR3 length: 15 residues. V lost 3 bases and J 6 bases, leaving 16 bases between the germline ends. From germline, CDR1 is KGHDR and CDR2 SFDVKD. CDR3: CATSDPLKGGDGYTF. Here the CDR3 DNA reads TGTGCCACCAGTGATCCATTGAAAGGGGGTGATGGCTACACCTTC.

Only a few counts were recorded for this clonotype. V usage is TRBV24-1 and J usage is TRBJ2-5, with 8 positions matching TRBD2. The CDR3 consists of 19 residues. V trimming: 2 bases; J trimming: 3 bases; junction bases outside the gene matches: 16. Looked up from germline, CDR1 is KGHDR and CDR2 is SFDVKD. CDR3 loop: CATSDYSGRGGLGKETQYF. The CDR3 region has the DNA TGTGCCACCAGTGATTACTCCGGGAGGGGAGGTTTGGGTAAAGAGACCCAGTACTTC.

V and J are TRBV27 and TRBJ1-2; the match to TRBD1 covers 7 bases. Germline V CDR1 and CDR2: MNHEY, SMNVEV (reference sequence). The ends lost 5 bases at V and 7 bases at J; junction bases unmatched: 13. CDR3 length: 15 residues. CDR3 sequence (DNA): TGTGCCAGCAGTCTAAGACAGGGAGGGTCAGGTGGCTACACCTTC. This translates into CASSLRQGGSGGYTF.

Worth noting for this clonotype: The conserved closing phenylalanine or tryptophan is absent in this CDR3, likely reflecting a read error. The V gene is TRBV6-4, the J gene TRBJ1-1; the match to TRBD1 covers 7 bases. Germline V CDR1 and CDR2: MRHNA, SNTAGT. The CDR3 is made up of 13 amino acids. V gave up 6 bases and J gave up 1 base; unmatched junction bases: 2. The CDR3 is CASSRTGNTEAFL. For the CDR3, the DNA is TGTGCCAGCAGCCGGACAGGGAACACTGAAGCTTTCCTT.

This clonotype came up a few times. The chain joins TRBV6-2 or TRBV6-3 to TRBJ2-1, with 14 nucleotides matching TRBD2. Germline CDR1 MNHEY, CDR2 SVGEGT. The V gene end was trimmed by 4 bases and the J gene end by 8 bases; junction bases not matched to a gene: 7. CDR3 length: 16 amino acids. CDR3 in DNA: TGTGCCAGCAGTTCAAGACTAGCGGGGGGGCCCTATGAGCAGTTCTTC. This encodes CASSSRLAGGPYEQFF.

The chain couples TRBV6-4 to TRBJ2-1; TRBD2 aligns across 9 bases. The CDR3 is 13 amino acids. The junction had 6 bases not matched to a gene; V was cut back by 6 bases and J by 9 bases. Germline CDR1 MRHNA, CDR2 SNTAGT. The DNA for the CDR3 is TGTGCCAGCAGCCCGGGACTAGCATCTGAGCAGTTCTTC. Translation: CASSPGLASEQFF.

V gene TRBV20-1 combines with J gene TRBJ2-7; 8 nucleotides align to TRBD1. The CDR3 loop spans 17 amino acids. The germline V gene has CDR1 DFQATT and CDR2 SNEGSKA (reference sequence). J was trimmed by 2 bases and V by 3 bases; bases with no gene match: 15. The chain's CDR3 is CSARATLGQVGPYEQYF. The CDR3 region has the DNA TGCAGTGCTAGGGCAACACTGGGACAGGTAGGCCCCTACGAGCAGTACTTC.

The chain links TRBV28 to TRBJ1-2; 7 bases align to TRBD1. CDR3 length: 13 residues. The ends lost 8 bases at V and 5 bases at J; junction bases unmatched: 8. In germline, CDR1 is MDHEN, CDR2 SYDVKM. CDR3 in amino acids: CASRLGTDYGYTF. The CDR3 DNA reads as TGTGCCAGCCGACTCGGGACAGATTATGGCTACACCTTC.

The gene calls are TRBV12-3 or TRBV12-4 and TRBJ1-1; the D gene is possibly TRBD1 (6 bases). Trimming stripped 4 bases from V and 5 bases from J, with 14 bases between. This CDR3 spans 14 amino acids. As DNA, the CDR3 is TGTGCCAGCAGTTGGGGGCAGGTGGGAACTGAAGCTTTCTTT. Translated, it gives CASSWGQVGTEAFF.